This record looks at one TCR beta chain sequence and its context. The CDR3 totals 18 residues. The V end was cut by 1 base, the J end by 1 base, with 14 bases between. Germline-derived CDR1 and CDR2 are SGHAT and FQNNGV. The record originates from a study of control samples from healthy donors and cancer patients. Produced via immunoSEQ multiplex PCR; TCRdb's table is partial and in-frame only. The sample holds more than 100,000 clones; around 90% are singletons and the top ten take around 7.9%. The V gene is TRBV11-2, the J gene TRBJ1-6; no definite D call. The sequenced sample consisted of blood. This clonotype was sampled from a man between 18 and 29 years old in good health. CDR3 DNA: TGTGCCAGCAGCTTAGGTGCGTGGGGTCAATCCTATAATTCACCCCTCCACTTT. Its translation is CASSLGAWGQSYNSPLHF.